These T cell receptor beta chains were read from a single sample in a study of shared clonotypes between healthy human individuals. Assay used: immunoSEQ multiplex PCR; TCRdb lists only in-frame clones, some missing. Seen here are approximately 2.5 million clones, 93% observed once, and the top ten hold 0.36%. The sequenced sample was naive CD4+ T cells from PBMCs. The receptors originated from a man aged 18 to 30 in good health. Some clones in this sample may be carry-over from other donors' samples. CDR3s include the opening cysteine and the closing phenylalanine or tryptophan. A D gene is named only where the DNA matches it firmly. Size values are once, few and many counts, or a class for expanded clones, and some rows have none.

D	V	J	size	DNA	CDR3
.	TRBV19	TRBJ1-5	.	TGTGCCAGTAGTATAGCGAGGGGTGGCAATCAGCCCCAGCATTTT	CASSIARGGNQPQHF
TRBD1	TRBV10-3	TRBJ1-1	.	TGTGCCATCAGCCCGAGGGACAGAGCGAACACTGAAGCTTTCTTT	CAISPRDRANTEAFF
TRBD1	TRBV4-1	TRBJ1-4	.	TGCGCCAGCAGCATAGGGGGCCGAAATGAAAAACTGTTTTTT	CASSIGGRNEKLFF
.	TRBV28	TRBJ2-1	.	TGTGCCAGCAGTTCCCCCGGGCAGCCAAGCTCCTACAATGAGCAGTTCTTC	CASSSPGQPSSYNEQFF
TRBD1	TRBV6-6	TRBJ2-1	.	TGTGCCAGCAGCCAGAAAGGACAGGGTTCCAATGAGCAGTTCTTC	CASSQKGQGSNEQFF
.	TRBV5-1	TRBJ2-6	once	TGCGCCAGCAGCTTAACAGTCTCTGGGGCCAACGTCCTGACTTTC	CASSLTVSGANVLTF
.	TRBV5-5	TRBJ2-4	.	TGTGCCAGCAGCATGGGCAGGCTAGCCAAAAACATTCAGTACTTC	CASSMGRLAKNIQYF
.	TRBV20-1	TRBJ1-1	few	TGCAGTGCTAAGCCGAACACTGAAGCTTTCTTT	CSAKPNTEAFF
.	TRBV7-8	TRBJ2-2	.	TGTGCCAGCAGCCCCTTCACATACACCGGGGAGCTGTTTTTT	CASSPFTYTGELFF
.	TRBV20-1	TRBJ2-1	few	TGCAGTGCTAGTTCGGGTGAGCAGTTCTTC	CSASSGEQFF